This T cell receptor (beta chain) was documented in a study of CD8 T cells in ankylosing spondylitis. This clonotype occurred many times. What it recognizes is unknown. Libraries for TCR beta were made by quantitative 5'-RACE with molecular barcodes. TCRdb redid the calling of the 5' RACE reads with MiXCR, one entry per CDR3 protein. The sample has about 220,000 distinct CDR3 sequences, around 7.9% seen once. The length of the CDR3 is 17 residues. V lost 2 bases, J lost 1 base, and 8 bases stayed unmatched. Germline V gene lookup returns CDR1 MNHEY and CDR2 SMNVEV (reference sequence). Study-level points and caveats: Ankylosing spondylitis blood appeared to carry a characteristic TCR beta motif of several highly homologous variants. Clones linked to disease were reported to show significant enrichment in matched ankylosing spondylitis synovial fluid.

V usage is TRBV27 and J usage is TRBJ2-7; 10 bases align to TRBD1. Sequences were obtained from blood, either unsorted or a sorted T cell fraction (not recorded which). This receptor was taken from a male donor with ankylosing spondylitis. The CDR3: CASSLVAGTGVSYEQYF. In DNA form, the CDR3 reads TGTGCCAGCAGTTTAGTAGCCGGGACAGGGGTATCCTACGAGCAGTACTTC.